The 13 T cell receptor beta chains presented below share a single source sample, sequenced in a study of blood T cell repertoires in COVID-19. Generated by immunoSEQ multiplex PCR, the TCRdb table keeps only in-frame clones and is missing some. This table holds 100,000 or so clones, approximately 80% found once. What was sequenced was peripheral blood. The receptor set was obtained from a man between 70 and 80 years old with active or convalescent COVID-19.

As regards this clone: The same CDR3 is also encoded by other DNA sequences in this sample. The chain employs TRBV24-1 and TRBJ1-5, with a weak D call TRBD1 (5 bases). This CDR3 has 13 amino acids. Between the trimmed V and J ends, which lost 4 bases and 4 bases, there was a span of 7 bases. Germline V gene sequence: CDR1 KGHDR, CDR2 SFDVKD. The CDR3 is CATSESGNQPQHF. CDR3 DNA: TGTGCCACCAGTGAATCAGGGAATCAGCCCCAGCATTTT.

The chain combines TRBV3-1 (or the pseudogene TRBV3-2) with TRBJ2-3; 7 nucleotides agree with TRBD2. CDR3 length equals 13 residues. V was clipped by 3 bases and J by 3 bases; unmatched bases: 0. Germline CDR1 is LGHDT and CDR2 is YNNKEL (reference sequence). In nucleotides, the CDR3 is TGTGCCAGCAGCCAGGGAGGGACAGATACGCAGTATTTT. As protein: CASSQGGTDTQYF.

V usage is TRBV19 and J usage is TRBJ1-4; D is perhaps TRBD1 (5 bases). Germline CDR1 and CDR2: LNHDA and SQIVND (reference sequence). V shed 1 base and J shed 8 bases, with 8 bases lying between them. The CDR3 length is 13 residues. In DNA, the CDR3 is TGTGCCAGTAGTATAGGGGGCAGCGAAAAACTGTTTTTT. It yields the protein CASSIGGSEKLFF.

Concerning this clone itself: Other DNA variants within this sample encode the same CDR3. The chain joins TRBV29-1 to TRBJ1-1; D gene ambiguous. Between the trimmed V and J ends, which lost 5 bases and 3 bases, there was a span of 4 bases. CDR1 and CDR2 from the germline V gene are SQVTM and ANQGSEA. The CDR3 runs 10 residues. CDR3 nucleotide sequence: TGCAGCGTTCGGGACACTGAAGCTTTCTTT. Its translation is CSVRDTEAFF.

The CDR3 loop reads CASSATGGETDTQYF. The CDR3 DNA follows: TGTGCCAGCAGCGCGACAGGGGGCGAAACAGATACGCAGTATTTT. The chain joins TRBV2 to TRBJ2-3; 10 bases fit TRBD1. The V and J ends lost 6 bases and 3 bases, in that order; junction bases with no gene match: 6. From germline, CDR1 is SNHLY and CDR2 FYNNEI. The length of the CDR3 is 15 residues. The full variable domain, completed using reference TRBV2 and TRBJ2-3, is EPEVTQTPSHQVTQMGQEVILRCVPISNHLYFYWYRQILGQKVEFLVSFYNNEISEKSEIFDDQFSVERPDGSNFTLKIRSTKLEDSAMYFCASSATGGETDTQYFGPGTRLTVL.

This clone was counted only a few times. V and J are TRBV5-1 and TRBJ1-4, with D possibly being TRBD1 (6 bases). CDR3 length: 16 residues. Germline values: CDR1 SGHRS, CDR2 YFSETQ. V was shortened by 4 bases and J by 0 bases, with 13 bases between the two germline ends. The chain's CDR3 is CASSRGGGATNEKLFF. CDR3 nucleotides: TGCGCCAGCAGCCGAGGGGGTGGGGCAACTAATGAAAAACTGTTTTTT.

This clone was detected only a few times. The chain carries TRBV11-2 and TRBJ2-7, with TRBD2 identical over 15 bases. Trimming at V came to 4 bases and at J to 7 bases, leaving 8 bases not matched to a gene. From germline, CDR1 is SGHAT and CDR2 FQNNGV. The CDR3 has 16 residues. The CDR3 bases are TGTGCCAGCAGCTCAGCCGGGACTAGCGGGGGGTTAGAGCAGTACTTC. Its protein is CASSSAGTSGGLEQYF.

The chain is built from TRBV5-6 and TRBJ1-2; 8 bases are shared with TRBD1. This CDR3 region has 17 residues. CDR1 is SGHDT, CDR2 YYEEEE, per germline. V lost 0 bases and J lost 4; bases outside the gene matches: 11. The CDR3 DNA reads TGTGCCAGCAGCTTGGTCCGAACAGGGGGAGGCAGCTATGGCTACACCTTC. As protein: CASSLVRTGGGSYGYTF.

This chain connects TRBV6-5 to TRBJ1-2, with D hard to call. From germline, CDR1 is MNHEY and CDR2 SVGAGI. This CDR3 is 15 amino acids long. Between the trimmed V and J ends, which lost 5 bases and 1 base, there was a span of 14 bases. The CDR3 DNA sequence: TGTGCCAGCAGTCCCGTCCGGTTCGGTAACTATGGCTACACCTTC. It yields the protein CASSPVRFGNYGYTF.

This clone was found many times. DNA for the CDR3: TGTGCCACCAGTCCCATGAACAGGGCAGCCTACACCTTC. This codes for CATSPMNRAAYTF. The chain has TRBV24-1 and TRBJ1-2; possibly TRBD1 for D (6 bases). Germline-derived CDR1 and CDR2 are KGHDR and SFDVKD. The CDR3 is made up of 13 amino acids. Trimming took 6 bases from V and 10 from J, leaving 17 bases between them.

The rearrangement links TRBV4-1 to TRBJ1-4; D is unclear. V lost 4 bases to trimming and J lost 2 bases, with 14 bases between them. Germline lookup yields CDR1 MGHRA and CDR2 YSYEKL. The CDR3 runs 16 residues. CDR3 sequence: CASSRGQAGTNEKLFF. In DNA form, the CDR3 reads TGCGCCAGCAGCCGAGGGCAGGCCGGCACTAATGAAAAACTGTTTTTT.

The chain combines TRBV9 with TRBJ2-1; maybe TRBD2 (5 bases). The CDR3 runs 15 residues. Germline V gives CDR1 SGDLS, CDR2 YYNGEE. V lost 4 bases to trimming and J lost 2 bases, with 13 bases between them. The CDR3 loop is CASSSRGLAYNEQFF. The CDR3 bases are TGTGCCAGCAGCTCCCGAGGGCTCGCCTACAATGAGCAGTTCTTC. Together with reference TRBV9 and TRBJ2-1, the CDR3 gives the full variable domain: DSGVTQTPKHLITATGQRVTLRCSPRSGDLSVYWYQQSLDQGLQFLIQYYNGEERAKGNILERFSAQQFPDLHSELNLSSLELGDSALYFCASSSRGLAYNEQFFGPGTRLTVL.

The genes are TRBV4-1 and TRBJ2-2, with a weak D call TRBD2 (5 bases). This CDR3 contains 16 residues. V shed 0 bases and J shed 1 base, with 9 bases lying between them. Germline V gives CDR1 MGHRA, CDR2 YSYEKL. Written as DNA, the CDR3 is TGCGCCAGCAGCCAAGAGGGCGGAGGGAACACCGGGGAGCTGTTTTTT. This sequence encodes CASSQEGGGNTGELFF.